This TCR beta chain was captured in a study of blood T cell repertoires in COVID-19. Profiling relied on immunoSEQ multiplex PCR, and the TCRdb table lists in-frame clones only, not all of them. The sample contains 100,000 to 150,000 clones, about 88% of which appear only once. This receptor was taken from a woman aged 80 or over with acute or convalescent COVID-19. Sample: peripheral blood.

DNA for the CDR3: TGTGCCAGCCAGTATCGACAGGGCGGCAATCAGCCCCAGCATTTT. Translation: CASQYRQGGNQPQHF. V gene TRBV2 combines with J gene TRBJ1-5; 7 bases line up with TRBD1. Germline CDR1 SNHLY, CDR2 FYNNEI. The CDR3 extends over 15 amino acids. The trim removed 8 bases at V and 2 bases at J, leaving 9 bases unmatched.